The 10 T cell receptor beta chains presented below share a single source sample, sequenced in a study of cytomegalovirus exposure and HLA in healthy donors. The PCR used 60 Vbeta and 13 Jbeta primers. The protocol was immunoSEQ multiplex PCR, while the TCRdb copy is restricted to in-frame clones and leaves out a portion. The listing contains 190,000 or so clones. Source material: PBMCs. All receptors come from a boy aged 10-17 years in good health and CMV-seronegative.

The CDR3 protein is CASSPRENTEAFF. The CDR3 DNA reads as TGTGCCAGCAGCCCGCGTGAGAACACTGAAGCTTTCTTT. This chain connects TRBV7-8 to TRBJ1-1; D is undetermined. Trimming shortened V by 5 bases and J by 1 base, and 8 bases separated the two germline ends. This CDR3 spans 13 amino acids. The germline V gene encodes CDR1 SGHVS and CDR2 FQNEAQ.

The gene calls are TRBV7-3 and TRBJ2-1; tentative D call: TRBD2 (5 bases). The CDR3 runs to 14 residues. Germline CDR1 and CDR2: SGHTA and FQGTGA. With 7 bases removed from V and 4 bases from J, the gap between germline ends came to 14 bases. In DNA, the CDR3 is TGTGCCAGCACCCCCGGTAGCGAATACAATGAGCAGTTCTTC. This sequence encodes CASTPGSEYNEQFF.

The V call is TRBV10-3, the J call TRBJ2-1; D is perhaps TRBD2 (5 bases). Per the germline V gene, CDR1 is ENHRY and CDR2 is SYGVKD. CDR3 length: 14 amino acids. Trimming took off 8 bases at V and 8 bases at J, with 19 bases between the two ends. The DNA for the CDR3 is TGTGCCATCTCATTTGATGGCGGGCGCGATGAGCAGTTCTTC. It is translated as CAISFDGGRDEQFF.

V and J are TRBV5-1 and TRBJ1-6; 7 bases agree with TRBD1. This CDR3 is 16 amino acids long. V was pared by 1 base and J by 7 bases, with 8 bases of the junction left unmatched. Germline V gene lookup returns CDR1 SGHRS and CDR2 YFSETQ. The CDR3 here is CASSLLSAGGNSPLHF. The CDR3 bases are TGCGCCAGCAGCTTGCTAAGCGCAGGGGGGAATTCACCCCTCCACTTT.

This rearrangement joins TRBV5-6 to TRBJ1-6; D may be TRBD1 (6 bases). This CDR3 has 13 residues. Germline V gene sequence: CDR1 SGHDT, CDR2 YYEEEE. Between the trimmed V and J ends, which lost 5 bases and 10 bases, there was a span of 13 bases. The CDR3 DNA follows: TGTGCCAGCAGTCGGGACATCGAATCACCCCTCCACTTT. Translated, it gives CASSRDIESPLHF.

J is TRBJ1-1 and V is TRBV5-1; D is ambiguous. The CDR3 is 13 residues long. Germline V gives CDR1 SGHRS, CDR2 YFSETQ. V was shortened by 1 base and J by 1 base, with 5 bases between the two germline ends. The CDR3 DNA sequence: TGCGCCAGCAGCTTGAGCCAGAACACTGAAGCTTTCTTT. It specifies CASSLSQNTEAFF.

The chain has TRBV4-1 and TRBJ2-7; 12 bases agree with TRBD2. V shed 1 base, J shed 3 bases, and the junction held 1 base outside the gene matches. Per the germline V gene, CDR1 is MGHRA and CDR2 is YSYEKL. The CDR3 sequence is 15 residues long. CDR3 in amino acids: CASSQGTSGIYEQYF. CDR3 nucleotide sequence: TGCGCCAGCAGCCAAGGGACTAGCGGGATCTACGAGCAGTACTTC.

The V gene is TRBV27, the J gene TRBJ2-7, with TRBD1 matching 7 bases. CDR1 MNHEY and CDR2 SMNVEV come from the germline V gene (reference sequence). The trim removed 0 bases at V and 2 bases at J, leaving 1 base unmatched. There are 14 residues in the CDR3. The CDR3: CASSLSQGAYEQYF. CDR3 nucleotide sequence: TGTGCCAGCAGTTTATCTCAGGGGGCCTACGAGCAGTACTTC.

V usage is TRBV6-5 and J usage is TRBJ1-5, with TRBD1 matching 11 bases. The CDR3 is made up of 16 amino acids. V shed 4 bases, J shed 7 bases, and the junction held 9 bases outside the gene matches. CDR1 and CDR2 (germline): MNHEY, SVGAGI. In DNA, the CDR3 is TGTGCCAGCAGTTTCCCAGGACAGGGGGCTGTGCAGCCCCAGCATTTT. Translation: CASSFPGQGAVQPQHF.

The genes are TRBV2 and TRBJ1-2; 8 bases agree with TRBD1. CDR1 SNHLY and CDR2 FYNNEI come from the germline V gene. Losses at the gene ends were 4 bases for V and 6 bases for J; bases not matched to a gene: 4. The CDR3 covers 13 residues. Here the CDR3 DNA reads TGTGCCAGCAGTGCCCAGGGGGCGAATGGCTACACCTTC. This codes for CASSAQGANGYTF.